Listed below are T cell receptor beta chains from one sample, sequenced in a study of circulating CD8 cells and anti-PD-1 response in melanoma. TCRdb reanalysed the reads using MiXCR and keeps one entry per CDR3 protein. This table has 290 or so distinct CDR3 sequences, more than 10% appearing once. The material sequenced was CD8+ T cells from PBMCs, taken at baseline or after one month of anti-PD-1 therapy (not recorded which). Every receptor here comes from a human donor with melanoma. Each CDR3 is given with its conserved first and last residue. The D gene is left open where the match is weak. Clone size, where shown, is once, few, many, or a class for clones that have expanded.

v_call,d_call,j_call,cdr3_length,clone_size,cdr3_nt,cdr3_aa
TRBV28,NA,TRBJ2-2,16,NA,TGTGCCAGCAGCGCTTGGGCGGCCCCGAACACCGGGAAGCTGTTTTTT,CASSAWAAPNTGKLFF
TRBV27,TRBD2,TRBJ2-7,16,medium-sized,TGTGCCAGCAGTTTATCGAGACTAGCGGGTACCTACGAGCAGTACTTC,CASSLSRLAGTYEQYF
TRBV27,TRBD2,TRBJ2-5,16,large,TGTGCCAGCAGCCAAGGACTAGCGGGGCTCCAAGAGACCCAGTACTTC,CASSQGLAGLQETQYF
TRBV28,NA,TRBJ1-5,15,medium-sized,TGTGCCAGCAGGACTTCTTCAGGGTTGAATCAGCCCCAGCATTTT,CASRTSSGLNQPQHF
TRBV4-3,TRBD2,TRBJ2-7,17,large,TGCGCCAGCAGCCAAGATGGAGCGGGAGGGCCGACCTACGAGCAGTACTTC,CASSQDGAGGPTYEQYF
TRBV20-1,NA,TRBJ2-4,16,NA,TGCAGTGCTAGAGGTTTTTCGCGGGTTATTATGGGCATTCAGTACTTC,CSARGFSRVIMGIQYF
TRBV28,NA,TRBJ2-2,16,once,TGTGCCAGCAGCGCTTGGGCGGCCCCGAACACCGGGGAGCTGCTTTTT,CASSAWAAPNTGELLF
TRBV7-3,TRBD2,TRBJ2-1,15,large,TGTGCCAGCAGCCGACTAGCGGGAGGTACAGATGAGCAGTTCTTC,CASSRLAGGTDEQFF
TRBV27,TRBD2,TRBJ2-1,13,medium-sized,TGTGCCAGCAGTCCGACTAGCGTGGGTGAGCAGTTCTTC,CASSPTSVGEQFF
TRBV28,NA,TRBJ1-5,12,medium-sized,TGTGCCAGCAGTCTCCCCCGAGGGCCCCAGCATTTT,CASSLPRGPQHF
TRBV27,NA,TRBJ2-7,13,large,TGTGCCAGCAGTTCGACAGGCGCGGGCGAGCAGTACTTC,CASSSTGAGEQYF
TRBV27,NA,TRBJ2-7,13,medium-sized,TGTGCCAGCAGCCCAACAGTTGAATACGAGCAGTACTTC,CASSPTVEYEQYF
TRBV7-9,TRBD1,TRBJ2-2,17,NA,TGTGCCAGCAGCCCCCCATCGTCAGAGACAGGGGCCGGGGAGCTGTTTTTT,CASSPPSSETGAGELFF
TRBV27,NA,TRBJ2-1,13,medium-sized,TGTGCCAGCAGTCCCACGGCGGCGGGTGAGCAGTTCTTC,CASSPTAAGEQFF
TRBV24-1,NA,TRBJ2-7,14,large,TGTGCCACCAGCAGTTATAAGGACAACGACGAGCAGTACTTC,CATSSYKDNDEQYF
TRBV11-3,TRBD2,TRBJ2-1,15,medium-sized,TGTGCCAGCAGCTCGGGACTAGCGGCTCTGGATGAGCAGTTCTTC,CASSSGLAALDEQFF
TRBV2,NA,TRBJ2-6,17,NA,TGTGCCAGCAGTGAACCGGGTCTTTCCTCTGGGGCCAACGTCCTGACTTTC,CASSEPGLSSGANVLTF
TRBV19,TRBD2,TRBJ2-1,18,medium-sized,TGTGCCAGTAGAAGTGCTAGCGGGCACTGGAGCTCCTACAATGAGCAGTTCTTC,CASRSASGHWSSYNEQFF
TRBV27,TRBD2,TRBJ2-5,16,large,TGTGCCAGCAGTGAGGGACTAGCGGGTCTGTTAGAGACCCAGTACTTC,CASSEGLAGLLETQYF
TRBV11-1,TRBD1,TRBJ2-7,15,large,TGTGCCAGCAGACCAACGGACAGGGGTATCGCCGAGCAGTACTTC,CASRPTDRGIAEQYF
TRBV20-1,NA,TRBJ1-3,15,medium-sized,TGCAGTGCTAGAGATGACACCCGCTCTGGAAACACCATATATTTT,CSARDDTRSGNTIYF
TRBV4-1,NA,TRBJ2-3,15,medium-sized,TGCGCCAGCAGCCAAGAGGGGTCTAGCACAGATACGCAGTATTTT,CASSQEGSSTDTQYF
TRBV28,TRBD1,TRBJ2-2,16,few,TGTGCCAGCAGAGCTCCGGGACAGGGGGTGACCGGGGAGCTGTTTTTT,CASRAPGQGVTGELFF
TRBV5-1,TRBD1,TRBJ2-2,16,large,TGCGCCAGCAGCCCAACCGGGACAGGGATCCCCGGGGAGCTGTTTTTT,CASSPTGTGIPGELFF
TRBV28,TRBD2,TRBJ2-1,17,medium-sized,TGTGCCAGCAGCTATAGACTAGCGGGAGGTCTTCGCAATGAGCAGTTCTTC,CASSYRLAGGLRNEQFF
TRBV4-2,NA,TRBJ1-2,13,large,TGTGCCAGCAGCCAAGAAAATCTCAATGGCTACACCTTC,CASSQENLNGYTF
TRBV18,NA,TRBJ2-7,13,medium-sized,TGTGCCAGCTCAATACAGGGAGGCCACGAGCAGTACTTC,CASSIQGGHEQYF
TRBV20-1,NA,TRBJ2-7,14,large,TGCAGTGCTCCGGGGCAGGGCTTCTCCTACGAGCAGTACTTC,CSAPGQGFSYEQYF
TRBV27,TRBD2,TRBJ2-1,13,medium-sized,TGTGCCAGTGGTAGCGGGAGCTACAATGAGCAGTTCTTC,CASGSGSYNEQFF
TRBV29-1,NA,TRBJ2-7,15,large,TGCAGTGTAGGGGGTGTCCAAGATGCACCCTACGAGCAGTACTTC,CSVGGVQDAPYEQYF
TRBV7-3,TRBD2,TRBJ2-1,19,NA,TGTGCCAGCAGCCCTAGAGGGACTAGCGGGTTTAGCTCCTACAATGAGCAGTTCTTC,CASSPRGTSGFSSYNEQFF
TRBV7-2,NA,TRBJ2-1,13,medium-sized,TGTGCCAGCCGCGGGGCGGTTAGATATGAGCAGTTCTTC,CASRGAVRYEQFF
TRBV24-1,TRBD1,TRBJ2-5,15,medium-sized,TGTGCCACCAGTGACCCCGGGACAGCTCGAGAGACCCAGTACTTC,CATSDPGTARETQYF
TRBV20-1,TRBD1,TRBJ2-1,16,medium-sized,TGCAGTGCTAGGGACGAGGGACAGGGGACCTACAATGAGCAGTTCTTC,CSARDEGQGTYNEQFF
TRBV5-5,TRBD1,TRBJ2-7,14,large,TGTGCCAGCAGCTTGGAAGGACAGGGCCACGAGCAGTACTTC,CASSLEGQGHEQYF
TRBV19,TRBD2,TRBJ2-1,15,NA,TGTTCCAGTGGTCCCTATAGCGGGTGGGGGGATGAGCAGTTCTTC,CSSGPYSGWGDEQFF
TRBV14,TRBD2,TRBJ2-1,16,medium-sized,TGTGCCAGCAGCCGGCGAGCGGGAGCGTCGGCCCATGAGCAGTTCTTC,CASSRRAGASAHEQFF
TRBV2,NA,TRBJ1-2,14,large,TGTGCCAGCAGGGAAACAGGTTTCAACTATGGCTACACCTTC,CASRETGFNYGYTF
TRBV18,NA,TRBJ2-1,12,medium-sized,TGTGCCAGCTCACCTGGGGGTAGTGAGCAGTTCTTC,CASSPGGSEQFF
TRBV28,TRBD2,TRBJ2-7,16,NA,TGTGCCAGCAGTAGAACCGGGACTAGCGGAACCTACGAGCAGTACTTC,CASSRTGTSGTYEQYF
TRBV28,NA,TRBJ2-2,13,hyperexpanded,TGTGCCAGCAGTTTCCGGGGGACCGGGGAGCTGTTTTTT,CASSFRGTGELFF
TRBV2,NA,TRBJ2-1,16,NA,TGTGCCAGCACCCGAGGAGGGGAAGGGTACTACAATGAGCAGTTCTTC,CASTRGGEGYYNEQFF
TRBV7-3,NA,TRBJ2-3,15,large,TGTGCCAGCAGCCGGCTAGCGAAGGGCACAGATACGCAGTATTTT,CASSRLAKGTDTQYF
TRBV2,TRBD2,TRBJ2-7,13,medium-sized,TGTGCCCGCAAGCGGGGGAGCTCCTATGAGCAGTACTTC,CARKRGSSYEQYF
TRBV11-2,TRBD2,TRBJ2-1,15,large,TGTGCCAGCAGAACTCTACTAGCGGGAGACAATGAGCAGTTCTTC,CASRTLLAGDNEQFF
TRBV12-5,TRBD2,TRBJ2-1,15,medium-sized,TGTGCTAGTGGTTTGGAACTAGCGGGAGGAGATGAGCAGTTCTTC,CASGLELAGGDEQFF
TRBV28,NA,TRBJ1-1,18,medium-sized,TGTGCCAGCAGGCCGCCCCTGCCCCTAAACGGGGCGCACACTGAAGCTTTCTTT,CASRPPLPLNGAHTEAFF
TRBV28,NA,TRBJ2-7,14,NA,TGTGCCAGCAGGGATGTAGGGTCACCCTACGAGCAGTACTTC,CASRDVGSPYEQYF